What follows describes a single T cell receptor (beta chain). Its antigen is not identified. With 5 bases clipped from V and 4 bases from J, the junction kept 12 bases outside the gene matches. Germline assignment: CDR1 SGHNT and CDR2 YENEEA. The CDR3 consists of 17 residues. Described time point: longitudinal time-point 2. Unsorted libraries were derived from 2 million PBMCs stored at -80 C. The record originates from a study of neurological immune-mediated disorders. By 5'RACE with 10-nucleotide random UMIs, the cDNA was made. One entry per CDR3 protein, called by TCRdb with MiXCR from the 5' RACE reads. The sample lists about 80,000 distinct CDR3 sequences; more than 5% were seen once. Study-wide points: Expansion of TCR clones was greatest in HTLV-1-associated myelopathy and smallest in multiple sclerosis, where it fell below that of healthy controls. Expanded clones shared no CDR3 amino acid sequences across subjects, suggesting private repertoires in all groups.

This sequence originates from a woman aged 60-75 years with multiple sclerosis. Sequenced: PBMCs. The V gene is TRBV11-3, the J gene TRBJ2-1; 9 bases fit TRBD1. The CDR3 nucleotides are TGTGCCAGCAGCCGGGGAACAGGGGGCTGGGGTTACAATGAGCAGTTCTTC. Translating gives CASSRGTGGWGYNEQFF.